This record covers a single T cell receptor beta chain. Together with a sample-barcoded 5' primer, a J-beta primer mix was included in a second PCR lasting about 7 to 12 cycles. TCRdb re-called the 5' RACE reads through MiXCR, storing one row per CDR3 protein. The repertoire holds over a million distinct CDR3 sequences, with 40% to 50% as singletons. Germline CDR1 MNHEY, CDR2 SMNVEV (reference sequence). After removal of 5 bases from V and 3 bases from J, the junction contained 10 bases not matched to a gene. There are 16 residues in the CDR3. These data come from a study of blood T cells in healthy people across ages.

This receptor was identified in a woman aged 60 to 75 in good health. Sample: blood. The chain has TRBV27 and TRBJ2-5; 9 nucleotides line up with TRBD2. Here the CDR3 DNA reads TGTGCCAGCAGTCCAAACCCTAGCGGGAACGAAGAGACCCAGTACTTC. It codes for CASSPNPSGNEETQYF.